Following are 21 T cell receptor beta chains from one sample sequenced in a study of identical twins. Via MiXCR, TCRdb re-called the 5' RACE reads, giving one row per CDR3 protein. The sample lists fewer than 250,000 distinct CDR3 sequences; around a tenth were seen once. Sequencing input: memory (CD45RO+) T cells sorted from blood. Every receptor here comes from a woman in her late teens or twenties in good health.

The chain employs TRBV3-1 and TRBJ1-6; D gene unclear. Germline-derived CDR1 and CDR2 are LGHDT and YNNKEL (reference sequence). V lost 2 bases and J lost 6, with 11 bases in between. This CDR3 spans 15 amino acids. The CDR3, as DNA: TGTGCCAGCAGCCAATTAGATGGTATTAATTCACCCCTCCACTTT. This sequence encodes CASSQLDGINSPLHF.

This clonotype was observed many times. This chain joins TRBV5-1 and TRBJ1-6; 8 bases match TRBD1. The CDR3 has 15 amino acids. V dropped 0 bases and J dropped 7; count of bases not matched to a gene: 3. CDR1 SGHRS and CDR2 YFSETQ come from the germline V gene. The CDR3 nucleotides are TGCGCCAGCAGCTTGGGGGACAGGCCCAATTCACCCCTCCACTTT. It specifies CASSLGDRPNSPLHF.

V gene TRBV18 combines with J gene TRBJ2-5; 9 bases map to TRBD1. The V gene end was trimmed by 5 bases and the J gene end by 4 bases; junction bases not matched to a gene: 11. Germline V lookup: CDR1 KGHSH, CDR2 LQKENI. This CDR3 spans 16 amino acids. CDR3: CASSSFPGQGGETQYF. The CDR3 coding sequence is TGTGCCAGCTCATCCTTCCCGGGACAGGGTGGAGAGACCCAGTACTTC. Based on the CDR3 plus reference TRBV18 and TRBJ2-5, the full variable domain is NAGVMQNPRHLVRRRGQEARLRCSPMKGHSHVYWYRQLPEEGLKFMVYLQKENIIDESGMPKERFSAEFPKEGPSILRIQQVVRGDSAAYFCASSSFPGQGGETQYFGPGTRLLVL.

The chain is built from TRBV6-2 or TRBV6-3 and TRBJ2-7; possibly TRBD1 or TRBD2 for D (5 bases each). V was trimmed by 0 bases and J by 3 bases, leaving 12 bases between them. CDR3 length: 15 amino acids. Germline assignment: CDR1 MNHEY and CDR2 SVGEGT. CDR3 bases: TGTGCCAGCAGTTACTCCGGGGCAGGCTACTACGAGCAGTACTTC. It yields the protein CASSYSGAGYYEQYF.

This clonotype has only a few counts. V and J are TRBV5-1 and TRBJ1-1, with 8 bases matching TRBD1. J gave up 2 bases and V 0 bases, and 6 bases lay outside the gene matches. The CDR3 covers 16 residues. In germline, CDR1 is SGHRS, CDR2 YFSETQ. The DNA of the CDR3 is TGCGCCAGCAGCTTGGCCGGGACAGGCTCAAACACTGAAGCTTTCTTT. This translates into CASSLAGTGSNTEAFF. The full variable domain, in which reference TRBV5-1 and TRBJ1-1 provide the parts outside the CDR3, is KAGVTQTPRYLIKTRGQQVTLSCSPISGHRSVSWYQQTPGQGLQFLFEYFSETQRNKGNFPGRFSGRQFSNSRSEMNVSTLELGDSALYLCASSLAGTGSNTEAFFGQGTRLTVV.

The J gene is TRBJ2-2, the V gene TRBV18, with unresolved D. CDR1 and CDR2 (germline): KGHSH, LQKENI. Trimming left V 1 base short and J 7 bases short, with 13 bases between. The CDR3 spans 15 residues. The CDR3 nucleotides read TGTGCCAGCTCACCACGGGAAAGGGATATCGGGGAGCTGTTTTTT. This encodes CASSPRERDIGELFF.

This clonotype has only a few counts. V and J are TRBV7-9 and TRBJ2-5; TRBD2 matches 11 bases. V was clipped by 5 bases and J by 1 base; unmatched bases: 6. Germline V gene lookup returns CDR1 SEHNR and CDR2 FQNEAQ (reference sequence). This CDR3 region has 16 residues. The CDR3 here is CASSNQGTSGQETQYF. CDR3 coding DNA: TGTGCCAGCAGCAACCAGGGGACTAGCGGCCAAGAGACCCAGTACTTC.

This chain joins TRBV6-5 and TRBJ2-5; 9 bases match TRBD1. Losses at the gene ends were 0 bases for V and 3 bases for J; bases not matched to a gene: 8. The length of the CDR3 is 17 residues. Germline assignment: CDR1 MNHEY and CDR2 SVGAGI. The CDR3 sequence: CASSYSRQGGSEETQYF. The DNA for the CDR3 is TGTGCCAGCAGTTACTCCAGACAGGGGGGGTCAGAAGAGACCCAGTACTTC.

The sample holds a few counts of this clonotype. This chain connects TRBV18 to TRBJ2-1, with D possibly being TRBD2 (6 bases). The germline gives CDR1 KGHSH, CDR2 LQKENI. V lost 1 base, J lost 8 bases, and 15 bases lay in between. The CDR3 totals 15 residues. The CDR3, as DNA: TGTGCCAGCTCACCACGTGAAGCGGGTGGGCATGAGCAGTTCTTC. This gives the protein CASSPREAGGHEQFF. The variable domain in full, with the rest retrieved from reference TRBV18 and TRBJ2-1, is NAGVMQNPRHLVRRRGQEARLRCSPMKGHSHVYWYRQLPEEGLKFMVYLQKENIIDESGMPKERFSAEFPKEGPSILRIQQVVRGDSAAYFCASSPREAGGHEQFFGPGTRLTVL.

The chain links TRBV6-1 to TRBJ1-6; possible D gene TRBD1, 6 bases. In germline, CDR1 is MNHNS, CDR2 SASEGT. This CDR3 has 14 amino acids. V was cut by 5 bases and J by 8 bases, with 13 bases left in between. The CDR3 spells CASSRTGKDSPLHF. For the CDR3, the DNA is TGTGCCAGCAGTCGAACAGGGAAGGATTCACCCCTCCACTTT.

V and J are TRBV5-5 and TRBJ2-7, with 7 nucleotides matching TRBD1. V lost 3 bases to trimming and J lost 1 base; unmatched junction nucleotides: 10. The CDR3 runs 16 residues. Germline CDR1 SGHKS, CDR2 YYEKEE (reference sequence). CDR3 amino acids: CASSWTGTASSYEQYF. In DNA, the CDR3 is TGTGCCAGCAGCTGGACCGGGACAGCTTCATCCTACGAGCAGTACTTC.

This clonotype occurred many times. The chain employs TRBV4-3 and TRBJ2-1, with 11 bases lining up with TRBD2. The V gene's germline CDR1 is LGHNA and CDR2 YSLEER. The CDR3 has 14 residues. Germline trimming cut 6 bases from V and 5 bases from J; bases unmatched to any gene: 3. The CDR3 sequence is CASSTGLADNEQFF. For the CDR3, the DNA is TGCGCCAGCAGTACGGGACTAGCGGACAATGAGCAGTTCTTC.

This clonotype occurred a few times. This chain joins TRBV20-1 and TRBJ2-5; D not certain. CDR1 is DFQATT and CDR2 is SNEGSKA in the germline V gene (reference sequence). The CDR3 extends over 11 amino acids. Trimming stripped 1 base from V and 4 bases from J, with 4 bases between. The CDR3 spells CSARGSETQYF. As DNA, the CDR3 is TGCAGTGCTAGAGGTTCAGAGACCCAGTACTTC.

The table lists this clonotype with many counts. V usage is TRBV20-1 and J usage is TRBJ2-1, with 8 bases identical to TRBD2. V trimming: 5 bases; J trimming: 7 bases; junction bases outside the gene matches: 13. CDR1 is DFQATT, CDR2 SNEGSKA, per germline (reference sequence). This CDR3 spans 15 amino acids. CDR3: CSAGRLSGSRNEQFF. Written as DNA, the CDR3 is TGCAGTGCTGGCCGCCTGAGCGGGAGCAGGAATGAGCAGTTCTTC.

The chain employs TRBV12-5 and TRBJ2-5; the match to TRBD1 covers 10 bases. The CDR3 length is 14 residues. CDR1 and CDR2 from the germline V gene are LGHNT and FRNRAP. The trim removed 6 bases at V and 5 bases at J, leaving 6 bases unmatched. CDR3 coding DNA: TGTGCTAGTGGCCCGACAGGGGGCAGGGAGACCCAGTACTTC. Residues: CASGPTGGRETQYF.

The V and J genes are TRBV18 and TRBJ2-1; TRBD1 matches 8 bases. The length of the CDR3 is 15 residues. The germline gives CDR1 KGHSH, CDR2 LQKENI. Trimming took 2 bases from V and 7 from J; bases not matched to a gene: 7. The CDR3 DNA is TGTGCCAGCTCACCATATAGACAGGGGAGAAATGAGCAGTTCTTC. It translates to CASSPYRQGRNEQFF.

This clonotype has only a few counts. The rearrangement links TRBV3-1 to TRBJ2-1, with 8 bases that match TRBD1. The CDR3 is made up of 15 amino acids. The trim removed 3 bases at V and 10 bases at J, leaving 11 bases unmatched. Germline V gene data show CDR1 as LGHDT and CDR2 as YNNKEL (reference sequence). The CDR3 DNA reads as TGTGCCAGCAGCCACCCCGGGACAGGTCTACGCGAGCAGTTCTTC. Its protein product is CASSHPGTGLREQFF.

In this sample, this clonotype turned up a few times. The chain has TRBV7-2 and TRBJ2-7; the D gene is possibly TRBD1 (5 bases). CDR1 and CDR2 from the germline V gene are SGHTA and FQGNSA. The ends were cut back, 7 bases at V and 3 bases at J, with 19 bases in the middle. There are 15 residues in the CDR3. CDR3 sequence reads: CASIIAQGAGYEQYF. The CDR3 coding sequence is TGTGCCAGCATCATAGCTCAGGGTGCTGGCTACGAGCAGTACTTC.

The chain has TRBV7-6 and TRBJ1-2; D is undetermined. Germline-derived CDR1 and CDR2 are SGHVS and FNYEAQ. Trimming stripped 3 bases from V and 4 bases from J, with 9 bases between. The CDR3 runs to 13 residues. The CDR3 spells CASSFGASYGYTF. As DNA, the CDR3 is TGTGCCAGCAGCTTTGGTGCCTCCTATGGCTACACCTTC.

This clonotype was recorded many times. This chain links TRBV12-3 or TRBV12-4 with TRBJ2-1; D is possibly TRBD1 (6 bases). Trimming pared 2 bases from V and 7 bases from J, leaving 9 bases between. This CDR3 contains 13 residues. The CDR3 DNA follows: TGTGCCAGCAGTTTAACCAGGGGTAATGAGCAGTTCTTC. Protein product: CASSLTRGNEQFF.

In its sample, this clonotype was seen a few times. V is TRBV9 and J is TRBJ2-1; 8 positions match TRBD2. CDR3 length: 15 residues. V was pared by 4 bases and J by 7 bases, with 10 bases of the junction left unmatched. The V gene's germline CDR1 is SGDLS and CDR2 YYNGEE. The CDR3 DNA reads TGTGCCAGCAGCCCGGGACTAGGAACCGTTAATGAGCAGTTCTTC. Translated: CASSPGLGTVNEQFF.